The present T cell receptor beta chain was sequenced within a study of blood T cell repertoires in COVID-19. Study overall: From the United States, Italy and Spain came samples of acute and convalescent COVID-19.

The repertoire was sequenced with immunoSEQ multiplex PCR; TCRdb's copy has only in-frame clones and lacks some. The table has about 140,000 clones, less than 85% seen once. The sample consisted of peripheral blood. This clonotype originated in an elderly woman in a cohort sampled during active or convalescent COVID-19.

This CDR3 reads CASSLGLAGVQETQYF. The CDR3 bases are TGTGCCAGCAGCTTGGGGCTAGCGGGGGTCCAAGAGACCCAGTACTTC. This sequence joins TRBV5-4 and TRBJ2-5; TRBD2 matches 10 bases. The CDR3 runs 16 residues. V trimming: 0 bases; J trimming: 1 base; junction bases outside the gene matches: 3. CDR1 is SGHNT and CDR2 is YYREEE in the germline V gene (reference sequence).